This entry describes one T cell receptor beta chain. Its antigen is unidentified. A multiplex PCR was run with 60 Vbeta primers and 13 Jbeta primers. Data came from immunoSEQ multiplex PCR; TCRdb stores just in-frame clones and leaves some out. The table includes around 110,000 clones, approximately 70% detected once. The record originates from a study of cytomegalovirus exposure and HLA in healthy donors. Whole-study findings and limits: In vitro assays verified that three CMV-associated chains recognized CMV antigens specifically. High specificity and sensitivity for cytomegalovirus status were reported for the classifier. The study put some 150 TCR beta chains on its list as cytomegalovirus-associated. The number of N-insertions in an Asian-associated ancestry cluster was reportedly below the approximately 680-donor mean in a later analysis.

Germline V gene data show CDR1 as ENHRY and CDR2 as SYGVKD. The CDR3 consists of 15 residues. V lost 4 bases and J lost 0; bases outside the gene matches: 4. The specimen sequenced was PBMCs. The chain couples TRBV10-3 to TRBJ1-2; 8 bases line up with TRBD1. This receptor was taken from a man aged 18 to 29 in good health and CMV-seronegative. In DNA form, the CDR3 reads TGTGCCATCAGTGCCGGGACAGGCCCTAACTATGGCTACACCTTC. This gives the protein CAISAGTGPNYGYTF.